Below, 9 T cell receptor beta chains from the same sample are listed, as sequenced in a study of T cell repertoires in cytomegalovirus infection. These receptors are not linked to any known antigen. TCRdb reprocessed the reads via MiXCR and lists one record per CDR3 protein. The sample shows 250,000 to 300,000 distinct CDR3 sequences, less than 25% of them seen only once. The sequenced sample was cultured PBMCs, obtained from culture after CMV antigen stimulation. These receptors were obtained from a human donor in good health (CMV status not recorded). Some clones in this sample may be carry-over from other donors' samples.

V is TRBV9 and J is TRBJ2-1; 7 bases fit TRBD2. J gave up 6 bases and V 3 bases, and 9 bases lay outside the gene matches. Germline values: CDR1 SGDLS, CDR2 YYNGEE. The CDR3 runs to 15 residues. The CDR3 here is CASSGTGTMLNEQFF. The CDR3 coding sequence is TGTGCCAGCAGCGGAACCGGGACTATGCTCAATGAGCAGTTCTTC.

This clonotype has a count of ten or more. The chain uses TRBV7-8 and TRBJ2-7; 9 nucleotides match TRBD2. This CDR3 has 15 amino acids. In germline, CDR1 is SGHVS, CDR2 FQNEAQ. The V gene end was trimmed by 5 bases and the J gene end by 6 bases; junction bases not matched to a gene: 11. The CDR3 DNA reads as TGTGCCAGCAGCCCCTTCGCGGGAGGGCCATTCGAGCAGTACTTC. Translation gives CASSPFAGGPFEQYF.

The J gene is TRBJ1-1, the V gene TRBV10-3; 8 bases are shared with TRBD1. This CDR3 contains 13 residues. J was trimmed by 0 bases and V by 9 bases; bases with no gene match: 3. The V gene's germline CDR1 is ENHRY and CDR2 SYGVKD. In DNA form, the CDR3 reads TGTGCCATTCGGACAGGGATGAACACTGAAGCTTTCTTT. It is translated as CAIRTGMNTEAFF.

The chain recombines TRBV13 with TRBJ2-3; TRBD2 is a possible D gene (5 bases). Germline loops: CDR1 PRHDT, CDR2 FYEKMQ (reference sequence). The CDR3 contains 17 residues. V lost 0 bases and J lost 0, with 13 bases in between. The DNA for the CDR3 is TGTGCCAGCAGCTTAGGAACGGCTAGCTTTAGCACAGATACGCAGTATTTT. This translates into CASSLGTASFSTDTQYF.

This clonotype turned up a few times. This chain joins TRBV12-3 or TRBV12-4 and TRBJ1-5; 8 nucleotides match TRBD1. The CDR3 loop spans 14 amino acids. V shed 5 bases, J shed 4 bases, and the junction held 4 bases outside the gene matches. CDR3 protein: CASSNTGGNQPQHF. CDR3 in DNA: TGTGCCAGCAGTAACACAGGGGGGAATCAGCCCCAGCATTTT.

Many counts were recorded for this clonotype. J is TRBJ1-5 and V is TRBV7-2; maybe TRBD1 (6 bases). This CDR3 comprises 16 residues. V lost 2 bases and J lost 5, with 16 bases in between. Looked up from germline, CDR1 is SGHTA and CDR2 is FQGNSA. Here the CDR3 reads CASSLWITGSYQPQHF. The CDR3, as DNA: TGTGCCAGCAGCTTATGGATAACAGGGTCGTATCAGCCCCAGCATTTT.

This clonotype showed up many times. This chain links TRBV24-1 with TRBJ1-6; D perhaps matches TRBD1 (6 bases). The CDR3 covers 14 residues. The germline gives CDR1 KGHDR, CDR2 SFDVKD. Trimming pared 8 bases from V and 7 bases from J, leaving 14 bases between. Here the CDR3 DNA reads TGTGCCACCACTCTGGGGACATGGAATTCACCCCTCCACTTT. Translation: CATTLGTWNSPLHF.

This clonotype has just a few counts. The chain links TRBV12-3 or TRBV12-4 to TRBJ2-5; TRBD1 aligns across 7 bases. The length of the CDR3 is 15 residues. J gave up 1 base and V 4 bases, and 6 bases lay outside the gene matches. CDR3 DNA: TGTGCCAGCAGTTCTACGGACAGGCGCCAAGAGACCCAGTACTTC. Protein product: CASSSTDRRQETQYF.

V is TRBV6-2 or TRBV6-3 and J is TRBJ2-7, with D possibly being TRBD2 (5 bases). This CDR3 is 15 amino acids long. V was pared by 0 bases and J by 2 bases, with 11 bases between. CDR1 is MNHEY and CDR2 is SVGEGT in the germline V gene. CDR3 region: CASSYSLDGAYEQYF. DNA of the CDR3: TGTGCCAGCAGTTACTCGTTGGACGGGGCCTACGAGCAGTACTTC.